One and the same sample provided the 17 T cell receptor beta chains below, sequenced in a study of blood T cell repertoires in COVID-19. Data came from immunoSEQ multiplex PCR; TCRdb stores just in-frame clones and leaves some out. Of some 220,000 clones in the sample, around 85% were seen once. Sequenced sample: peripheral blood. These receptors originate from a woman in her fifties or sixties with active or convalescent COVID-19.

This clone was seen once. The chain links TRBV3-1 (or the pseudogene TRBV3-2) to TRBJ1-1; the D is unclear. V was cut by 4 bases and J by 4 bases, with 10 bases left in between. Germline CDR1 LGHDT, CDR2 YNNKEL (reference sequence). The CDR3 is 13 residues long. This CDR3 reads CASSLPQSTEAFF. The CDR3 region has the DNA TGTGCCAGCAGCCTCCCTCAGTCCACTGAAGCTTTCTTT.

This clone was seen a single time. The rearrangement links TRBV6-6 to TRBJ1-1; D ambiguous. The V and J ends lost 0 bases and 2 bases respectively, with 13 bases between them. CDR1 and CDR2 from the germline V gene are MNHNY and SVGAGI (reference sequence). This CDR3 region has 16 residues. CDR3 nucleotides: TGTGCCAGCAGTTACTCGGAGGTTCAGATTAACACTGAAGCTTTCTTT. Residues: CASSYSEVQINTEAFF.

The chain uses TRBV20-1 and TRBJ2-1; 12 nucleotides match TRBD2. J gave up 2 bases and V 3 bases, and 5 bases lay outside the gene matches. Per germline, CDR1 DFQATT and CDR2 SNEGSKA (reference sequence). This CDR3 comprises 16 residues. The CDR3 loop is CSASRLAGETYNEQFF. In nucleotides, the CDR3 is TGCAGTGCTAGTAGACTAGCGGGAGAAACCTACAATGAGCAGTTCTTC.

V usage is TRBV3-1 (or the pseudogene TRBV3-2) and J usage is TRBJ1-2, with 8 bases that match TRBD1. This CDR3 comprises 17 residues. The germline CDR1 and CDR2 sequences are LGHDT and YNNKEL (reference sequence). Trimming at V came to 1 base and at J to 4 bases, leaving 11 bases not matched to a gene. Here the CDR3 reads CASSQGGDRGGFYGYTF. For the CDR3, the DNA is TGTGCCAGCAGCCAAGGGGGCGACAGGGGTGGGTTCTATGGCTACACCTTC.

As DNA, the CDR3 is TGCGCCAGCAGCTTGATGCAGGGAGGGACAGATACGCAGTATTTT. This encodes CASSLMQGGTDTQYF. The rearrangement uses TRBV5-1 and TRBJ2-3; 7 nucleotides line up with TRBD2. The CDR3 has 15 residues. Germline assignment: CDR1 SGHRS and CDR2 YFSETQ. With V trimmed by 1 base and J by 3 bases, 5 bases remained unmatched.

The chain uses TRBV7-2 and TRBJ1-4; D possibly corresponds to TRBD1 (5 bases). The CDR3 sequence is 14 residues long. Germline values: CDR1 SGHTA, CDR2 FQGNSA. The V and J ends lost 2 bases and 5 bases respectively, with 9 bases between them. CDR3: CASSLLAGNEKLFF. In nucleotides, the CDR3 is TGTGCCAGCAGCTTACTGGCAGGGAATGAAAAACTGTTTTTT.

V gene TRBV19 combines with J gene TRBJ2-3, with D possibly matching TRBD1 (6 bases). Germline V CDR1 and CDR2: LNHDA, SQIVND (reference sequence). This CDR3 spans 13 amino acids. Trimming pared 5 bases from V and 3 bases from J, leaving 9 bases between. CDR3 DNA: TGTGCCAGTAGTGTCACAGGGACAGATACGCAGTATTTT. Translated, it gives CASSVTGTDTQYF.

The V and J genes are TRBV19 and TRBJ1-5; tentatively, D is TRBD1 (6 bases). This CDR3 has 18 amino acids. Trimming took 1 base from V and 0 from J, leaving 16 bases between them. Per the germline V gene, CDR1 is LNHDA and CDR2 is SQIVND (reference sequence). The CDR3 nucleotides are TGTGCCAGTAGTATAGGTTGGTCAGGGGATAATAGCAATCAGCCCCAGCATTTT. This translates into CASSIGWSGDNSNQPQHF. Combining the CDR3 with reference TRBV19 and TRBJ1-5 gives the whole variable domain DGGITQSPKYLFRKEGQNVTLSCEQNLNHDAMYWYRQDPGQGLRLIYYSQIVNDFQKGDIAEGYSVSREKKESFPLTVTSAQKNPTAFYLCASSIGWSGDNSNQPQHFGDGTRLSIL.

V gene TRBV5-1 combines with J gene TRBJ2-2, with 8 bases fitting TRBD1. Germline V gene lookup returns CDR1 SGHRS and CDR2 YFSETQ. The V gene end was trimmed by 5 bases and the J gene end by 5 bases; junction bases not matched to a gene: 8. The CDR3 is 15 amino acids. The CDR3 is CASRFGQGRTGELFF. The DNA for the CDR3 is TGCGCCAGCAGATTTGGACAGGGACGAACCGGGGAGCTGTTTTTT.

This CDR3 is CASSLGTGGRSYEQYF. The CDR3, as DNA: TGTGCCAGCAGCTTGGGGACAGGGGGAAGGTCCTACGAGCAGTACTTC. The V gene is TRBV5-4, the J gene TRBJ2-7; TRBD1 aligns across 10 bases. V lost 0 bases and J lost 1; bases outside the gene matches: 4. CDR1 is SGHNT, CDR2 YYREEE, per germline (reference sequence). This CDR3 is built from 16 residues.

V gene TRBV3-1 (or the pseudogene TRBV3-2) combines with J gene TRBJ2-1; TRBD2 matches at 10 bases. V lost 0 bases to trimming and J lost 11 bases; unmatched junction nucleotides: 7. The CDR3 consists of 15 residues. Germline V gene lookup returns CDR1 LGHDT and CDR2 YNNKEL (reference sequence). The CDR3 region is CASSQDTGSGGKQFF. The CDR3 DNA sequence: TGTGCCAGCAGCCAAGATACGGGTAGCGGGGGGAAGCAGTTCTTC.

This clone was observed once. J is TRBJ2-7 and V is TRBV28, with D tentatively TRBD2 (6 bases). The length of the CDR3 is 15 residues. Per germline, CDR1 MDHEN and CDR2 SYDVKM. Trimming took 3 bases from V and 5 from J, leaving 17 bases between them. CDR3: CASSLSGGQIHEQYV. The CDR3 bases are TGTGCCAGCAGTTTGAGTGGAGGGCAGATCCACGAGCAGTACGTC.

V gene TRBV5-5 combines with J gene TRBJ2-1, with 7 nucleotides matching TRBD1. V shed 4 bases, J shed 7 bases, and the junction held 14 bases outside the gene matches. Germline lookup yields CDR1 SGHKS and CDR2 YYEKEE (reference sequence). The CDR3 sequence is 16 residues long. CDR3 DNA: TGTGCCAGCAGCCATACTCCTCCGACAGGGATAAATGAGCAGTTCTTC. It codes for CASSHTPPTGINEQFF.

The CDR3 coding sequence is TGTGCCAGCAGCTTAGGGGTGGGCACCTACGAGCAGTACTTC. It is translated as CASSLGVGTYEQYF. The V call is TRBV11-3, the J call TRBJ2-7; no clear D gene. Trimming cost V 1 base and J 2 bases, with 9 bases left between them. Germline V CDR1 and CDR2: SGHNT, YENEEA. The CDR3 is 14 residues long.

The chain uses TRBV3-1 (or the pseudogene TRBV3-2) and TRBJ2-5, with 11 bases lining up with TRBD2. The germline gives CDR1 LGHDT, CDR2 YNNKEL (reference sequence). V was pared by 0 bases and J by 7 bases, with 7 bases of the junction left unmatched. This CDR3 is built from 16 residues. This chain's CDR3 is CASSQDKLAGGATQYF. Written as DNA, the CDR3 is TGTGCCAGCAGCCAAGATAAGCTAGCGGGGGGTGCGACCCAGTACTTC.

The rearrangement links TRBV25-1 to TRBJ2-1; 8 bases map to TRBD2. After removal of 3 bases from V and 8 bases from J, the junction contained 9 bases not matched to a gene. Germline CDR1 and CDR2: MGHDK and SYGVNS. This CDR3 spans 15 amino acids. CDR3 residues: CASSDISGRTDEQFF. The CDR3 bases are TGTGCCAGCAGTGATATAAGCGGGAGAACGGATGAGCAGTTCTTC.

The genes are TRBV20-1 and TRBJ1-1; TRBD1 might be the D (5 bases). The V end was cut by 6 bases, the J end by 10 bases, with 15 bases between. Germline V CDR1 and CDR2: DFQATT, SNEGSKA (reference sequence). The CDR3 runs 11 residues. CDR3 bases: TGCAGTGCCACCGCGGGGCTCGGAGCTTTCTTT. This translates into CSATAGLGAFF.